Below are 22 T cell receptor beta chains sequenced from a single sample in a study of blood T cell repertoires in COVID-19. TCRdb's table, derived via immunoSEQ multiplex PCR, lists solely in-frame clones and lacks some. The sample yields 200,000 or so clones, about 80% seen once. Sequencing was performed on PBMCs or T cells enriched from blood (not recorded which). Receptor source: a man aged 35 to 55 who had recovered from COVID-19.

The V gene is TRBV19, the J gene TRBJ1-5; D gene uncertain. Trimming left V 0 bases short and J 7 bases short, with 13 bases between. The germline gives CDR1 LNHDA, CDR2 SQIVND (reference sequence). CDR3 length: 15 residues. The CDR3, as DNA: TGTGCCAGTAGTATAGAATGGAGGGAGGCGCAGCCCCAGCATTTT. As protein: CASSIEWREAQPQHF. The full variable domain, its missing parts supplied by reference TRBV19 and TRBJ1-5, is DGGITQSPKYLFRKEGQNVTLSCEQNLNHDAMYWYRQDPGQGLRLIYYSQIVNDFQKGDIAEGYSVSREKKESFPLTVTSAQKNPTAFYLCASSIEWREAQPQHFGDGTRLSIL.

The chain joins TRBV5-1 to TRBJ2-3; D is uncertain. Germline V gene lookup returns CDR1 SGHRS and CDR2 YFSETQ. V gave up 0 bases and J gave up 0 bases, with 8 bases separating them. The CDR3 consists of 15 residues. Written as DNA, the CDR3 is TGCGCCAGCAGCTTGGATACAGCTAGCACAGATACGCAGTATTTT. This encodes CASSLDTASTDTQYF.

The chain's CDR3 is CASSQVLAKLFF. In DNA form, the CDR3 reads TGCGCCAGCAGCCAAGTTTTAGCCAAACTGTTTTTT. The chain recombines TRBV4-1 with TRBJ1-4; D is uncertain. CDR1 and CDR2 from the germline V gene are MGHRA and YSYEKL. V shed 1 base and J shed 11 bases, with 8 bases lying between them. CDR3 length: 12 amino acids.

This chain uses TRBV5-1 with TRBJ2-7; D perhaps matches TRBD1 (5 bases). From germline, CDR1 is SGHRS and CDR2 YFSETQ. Trimming took 0 bases from V and 0 from J, leaving 10 bases between them. The CDR3 sequence is 15 residues long. The CDR3 protein is CASSLDLQGSYEQYF. In DNA form, the CDR3 reads TGCGCCAGCAGCTTGGATCTTCAGGGCTCCTACGAGCAGTACTTC.

This clone was detected only once. The V call is TRBV6-5, the J call TRBJ2-6; possible D gene TRBD1, 6 bases. Germline CDR1 and CDR2: MNHEY and SVGAGI. The CDR3 extends over 15 amino acids. Trimming stripped 5 bases from V and 5 bases from J, with 13 bases between. The CDR3 spells CASSPADSWANVLTF. The CDR3 DNA follows: TGTGCCAGCAGTCCTGCGGACAGCTGGGCCAACGTCCTGACTTTC.

This rearrangement joins TRBV7-9 to TRBJ2-4, with 10 bases identical to TRBD1. In germline, CDR1 is SEHNR, CDR2 FQNEAQ (reference sequence). The V and J ends lost 5 bases and 2 bases, in that order; junction bases with no gene match: 3. The CDR3 sequence is 15 residues long. The CDR3 loop reads CASSAGQGSKNIQYF. CDR3 nucleotide sequence: TGTGCCAGCAGCGCGGGACAGGGGTCCAAAAACATTCAGTACTTC.

CDR3 bases: TGTGCCAGCAGGGGGACAAGGGGAGGGGAGCAGTACTTC. The encoded protein is CASRGTRGGEQYF. The chain joins TRBV2 to TRBJ2-7; D is perhaps TRBD2 (7 bases). Germline V gene sequence: CDR1 SNHLY, CDR2 FYNNEI. The CDR3 spans 13 residues. With 6 bases removed from V and 7 bases from J, the gap between germline ends came to 16 bases.

The rearrangement uses TRBV3-1 (or the pseudogene TRBV3-2) and TRBJ1-5; TRBD1 is a possible D gene (6 bases). The ends were cut back, 3 bases at V and 2 bases at J, with 17 bases in the middle. Germline CDR1 LGHDT, CDR2 YNNKEL (reference sequence). There are 17 residues in the CDR3. CDR3 sequence reads: CASSQARPNRGNQPQHF. DNA for the CDR3: TGTGCCAGCAGCCAGGCCCGCCCCAACAGGGGCAATCAGCCCCAGCATTTT.

This clone was detected only once. The V gene is TRBV5-5, the J gene TRBJ2-7; D remains unclear. In germline, CDR1 is SGHKS, CDR2 YYEKEE (reference sequence). V gave up 1 base and J gave up 2 bases, with 4 bases separating them. This CDR3 has 12 residues. The CDR3 DNA sequence: TGTGCCAGCAGCTTGACTACCTACGAGCAGTACTTC. Protein: CASSLTTYEQYF. Filled out from reference TRBV5-5 and TRBJ2-7, the complete variable domain reads DAGVTQSPTHLIKTRGQQVTLRCSPISGHKSVSWYQQVLGQGPQFIFQYYEKEERGRGNFPDRFSARQFPNYSSELNVNALLLGDSALYLCASSLTTYEQYFGPGTRLTVT.

The chain has TRBV19 and TRBJ2-6; 7 bases line up with TRBD1. This CDR3 is built from 17 residues. Germline values: CDR1 LNHDA, CDR2 SQIVND (reference sequence). The V segment lost 7 bases and the J segment 4 bases; nucleotides outside the gene matches: 13. The CDR3 DNA sequence: TGTGCCAGTACCCCCCTACAGGGGTGGTCGGGGGCCAACGTCCTGACTTTC. It translates to CASTPLQGWSGANVLTF.

In DNA form, the CDR3 reads TGTGCCAGTAGTAGGGGACAGGGGGCCGGGGAGCTGTTTTTT. Amino acids: CASSRGQGAGELFF. The rearrangement joins TRBV19 to TRBJ2-2, with 11 bases identical to TRBD1. Germline assignment: CDR1 LNHDA and CDR2 SQIVND (reference sequence). V dropped 4 bases and J dropped 6; count of bases not matched to a gene: 1. This CDR3 comprises 14 residues.

The J gene is TRBJ1-1, the V gene TRBV6-2 or TRBV6-3; D may be TRBD1 (6 bases). V was pared by 6 bases and J by 5 bases, with 16 bases between. The CDR3 length is 14 residues. CDR1 and CDR2 (germline): MNHEY, SVGEGT. Here the CDR3 reads CASSDTGTRTEAFF. In DNA, the CDR3 is TGTGCCAGCAGCGACACAGGGACACGAACTGAAGCTTTCTTT.

V usage is TRBV7-6 and J usage is TRBJ1-3, with 8 bases lining up with TRBD1. Germline V gene sequence: CDR1 SGHVS, CDR2 FNYEAQ. The trim removed 5 bases at V and 0 bases at J, leaving 3 bases unmatched. The CDR3 sequence is 15 residues long. The CDR3 reads CASSLGTGSGNTIYF. CDR3 coding DNA: TGTGCCAGCAGCCTAGGGACAGGCTCTGGAAACACCATATATTTT.

The genes are TRBV5-1 and TRBJ2-1, with 9 bases fitting TRBD2. The J segment lost 2 bases and the V segment lost 3 bases, leaving 6 bases of the junction unmatched. This CDR3 is built from 16 residues. Germline V gives CDR1 SGHRS, CDR2 YFSETQ. DNA of the CDR3: TGCGCCAGCAGCTCAAGCGGGGGGCTGGCCTACAATGAGCAGTTCTTC. Encoded protein: CASSSSGGLAYNEQFF.

V and J are TRBV21-1 and TRBJ1-4. TRBV21-1 constitutes a pseudogene. CDR3 length: 16 residues. CDR3 DNA sequence: TGTGCCAGCAGCAAAGCCGCGGGGGCAACTAATGAAAAACTGTTTTTT. Translation: CASSKAAGATNEKLFF.

The chain links TRBV27 to TRBJ2-2, with a weak D call TRBD2 (7 bases). Trimming removed 2 bases at V and 0 bases at J, with 10 bases between. CDR1 and CDR2 (germline): MNHEY, SMNVEV (reference sequence). The CDR3 covers 16 residues. CDR3 region: CASSLRGGANTGELFF. CDR3 nucleotides: TGTGCCAGCAGTTTAAGGGGGGGCGCGAACACCGGGGAGCTGTTTTTT.

CDR3 in amino acids: CASSLESRGTQYF. The CDR3 DNA sequence: TGTGCCAGCAGTTTGGAGTCAAGAGGGACCCAGTACTTC. The chain is built from TRBV27 and TRBJ2-5; no clear D. The CDR3 spans 13 residues. Germline lookup yields CDR1 MNHEY and CDR2 SMNVEV (reference sequence). Trimming removed 3 bases at V and 7 bases at J, with 12 bases between.

The chain has TRBV3-1 (or the pseudogene TRBV3-2) and TRBJ1-1, with TRBD1 as a possible D gene (5 bases). This CDR3 comprises 14 residues. Per the germline V gene, CDR1 is LGHDT and CDR2 is YNNKEL (reference sequence). Trimming pared 2 bases from V and 2 bases from J, leaving 9 bases between. In DNA, the CDR3 is TGTGCCAGCAGCCAACGCAGGGCCAACACTGAAGCTTTCTTT. Its protein product is CASSQRRANTEAFF.

This clone was counted a few times. The chain combines TRBV28 with TRBJ2-3; the match to TRBD2 covers 8 bases. The junction had 9 bases not matched to a gene; V was cut back by 7 bases and J by 3 bases. Looked up from germline, CDR1 is MDHEN and CDR2 is SYDVKM. The CDR3 length is 15 residues. CDR3 nucleotide sequence: TGTGCCAGCAACGTAGCGGGGCGCCGAACAGATACGCAGTATTTT. It translates to CASNVAGRRTDTQYF. The full variable domain, its missing parts supplied by reference TRBV28 and TRBJ2-3, is DVKVTQSSRYLVKRTGEKVFLECVQDMDHENMFWYRQDPGLGLRLIYFSYDVKMKEKGDIPEGYSVSREKKERFSLILESASTNQTSMYLCASNVAGRRTDTQYFGPGTRLTVL.

On this clone: At one of its ends the junction is not consistent with the germline gene, which may arise from a read error. This chain joins TRBV3-1 (or the pseudogene TRBV3-2) and TRBJ2-3; TRBD2 agrees at 7 bases. Germline-derived CDR1 and CDR2 are LGHDT and YNNKEL (reference sequence). The CDR3 runs to 13 residues. For the CDR3, the DNA is TGTGCCAACAGCCCGGTGGGGGGGGATACGCAGTATTTT. It codes for CANSPVGGDTQYF.

V and J are TRBV6-5 and TRBJ1-2; TRBD1 matches 8 bases. Trimming at V came to 9 bases and at J to 4 bases, leaving 13 bases not matched to a gene. Germline CDR1 reads MNHEY; CDR2 reads SVGAGI. This CDR3 contains 15 residues. CDR3 sequence: CASGTKTGVGYGYTF. CDR3 DNA sequence: TGTGCCAGTGGAACCAAGACAGGGGTTGGCTATGGCTACACCTTC.

This CDR3 is CSVADWRGSTDTQYF. Here the CDR3 DNA reads TGCAGCGTTGCTGATTGGCGGGGTAGCACAGATACGCAGTATTTT. This chain connects TRBV29-1 to TRBJ2-3; D perhaps matches TRBD2 (6 bases). This CDR3 is built from 15 residues. Trimming shortened V by 4 bases and J by 0 bases, and 14 bases separated the two germline ends. CDR1 SQVTM and CDR2 ANQGSEA come from the germline V gene.